Listed here is a single T cell receptor (beta chain). This specimen belongs to a study of blood T cell repertoires in COVID-19. The wider study: Samples taken during acute and convalescent COVID-19 were collected in the United States, Italy and Spain.

CDR1 and CDR2 from the germline V gene are MRHNA and SNTAGT. The CDR3 covers 15 residues. V dropped 6 bases and J dropped 4 bases, with 18 bases sitting between them. As originally analysed: The authors estimated nucleated cell counts from reference gene primer amplification. Libraries were prepared by immunoSEQ multiplex PCR; TCRdb keeps only in-frame clonotypes and omits some of them. From that table come the V and J calls and clone size; the DNA was used to work out D and trimming. The data hold about 240,000 clones, with roughly 80% observed a single time. This chain connects TRBV6-4 to TRBJ1-2, with a possible D match to TRBD1 (6 bases). The source material was peripheral blood. The clonotype was recovered from a woman under 30 with acute or convalescent COVID-19. In nucleotides, the CDR3 is TGTGCCAGCAGCCGCGGGGGGGGCCTAGGCTATGGCTACACCTTC. Its translation is CASSRGGGLGYGYTF.